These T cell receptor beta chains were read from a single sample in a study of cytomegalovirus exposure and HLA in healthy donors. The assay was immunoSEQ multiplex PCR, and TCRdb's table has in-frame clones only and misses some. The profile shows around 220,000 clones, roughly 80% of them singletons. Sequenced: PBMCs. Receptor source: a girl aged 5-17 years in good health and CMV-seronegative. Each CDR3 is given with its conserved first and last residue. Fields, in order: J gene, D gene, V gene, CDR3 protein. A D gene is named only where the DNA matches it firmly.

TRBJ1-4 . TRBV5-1 CASSLGTNNEKLFF
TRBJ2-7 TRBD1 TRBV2 CASMRTGGFHEQYF
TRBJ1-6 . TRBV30 CAWKEGFANSPLHF
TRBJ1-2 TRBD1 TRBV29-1 CSVDPRQGNYGYTF
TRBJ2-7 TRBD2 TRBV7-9 CASSLLGGSGSYEQYF
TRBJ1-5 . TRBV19 CAGSIESYRQPQHF
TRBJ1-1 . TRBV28 CASTPSGSRSEAFF
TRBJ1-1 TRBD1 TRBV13 CASSFSGQGVLMNTEAFF
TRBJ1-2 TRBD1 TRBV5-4 CASSVRDRVRGGYTF
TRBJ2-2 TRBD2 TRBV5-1 CASSLEVAGARELFF
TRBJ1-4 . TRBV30 CAWSFGQVATNEKLFF
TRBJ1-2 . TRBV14 CASSQVINHPGGYTF
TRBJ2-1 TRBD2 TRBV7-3 CASSPRTSGRAEQFF
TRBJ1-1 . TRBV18 CASSPNQDYTEAFF
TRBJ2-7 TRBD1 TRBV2 CASSLGTGTIEQYF
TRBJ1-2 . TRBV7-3 CASSPILGAPHTF
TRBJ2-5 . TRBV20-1 CSAGQETQYF
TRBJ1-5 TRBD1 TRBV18 CASSPGTGNNQPQHF
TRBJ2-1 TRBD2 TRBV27 CASSPVLAGGRDEQFF
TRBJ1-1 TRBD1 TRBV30 CAWSVTGDTEAFF
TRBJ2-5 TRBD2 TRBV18 CASSPSGGSQETQYF
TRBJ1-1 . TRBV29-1 CSVEGDRSTEAFF
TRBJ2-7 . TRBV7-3 CASSFRPRGSKYEQYF
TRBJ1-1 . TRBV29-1 CSVEAQGRDTEAFF
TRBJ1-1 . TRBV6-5 CASRPPDSLNTEAFF
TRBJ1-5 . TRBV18 CASSPSLEGSQPQHF
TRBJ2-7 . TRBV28 CASSLNGGNYEQYF
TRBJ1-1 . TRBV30 CAWSAQSEAFF
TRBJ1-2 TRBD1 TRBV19 CASSITEGAEVNYGYTF
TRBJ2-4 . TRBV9 CASSVGGEELAKNIQYF
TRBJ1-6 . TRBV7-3 CASSLTGSGYNSPLHF